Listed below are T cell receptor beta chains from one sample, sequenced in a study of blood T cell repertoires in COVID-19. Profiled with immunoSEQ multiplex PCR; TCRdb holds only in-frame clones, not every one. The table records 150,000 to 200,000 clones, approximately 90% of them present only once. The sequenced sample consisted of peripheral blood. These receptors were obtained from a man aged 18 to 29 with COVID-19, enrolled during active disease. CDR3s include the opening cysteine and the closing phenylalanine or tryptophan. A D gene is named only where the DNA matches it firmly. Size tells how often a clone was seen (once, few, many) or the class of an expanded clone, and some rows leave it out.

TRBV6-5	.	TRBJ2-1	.	CASSPSGLAGGEQFF	TGTGCCAGCAGCCCGAGCGGACTAGCAGGGGGTGAGCAGTTCTTC
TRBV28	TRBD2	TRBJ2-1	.	CASRPTTRTSGSYNEQFF	TGTGCCAGCAGGCCTACAACCAGGACTAGCGGCTCCTACAATGAGCAGTTCTTC
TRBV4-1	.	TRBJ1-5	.	CASSRTGPQPQHF	TGCGCCAGCAGCCGCACAGGACCTCAGCCCCAGCATTTT
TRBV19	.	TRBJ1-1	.	CASSIGSGGTEAFF	TGTGCCAGTAGTATAGGGTCCGGGGGGACTGAAGCTTTCTTT
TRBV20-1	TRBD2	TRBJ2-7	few	CSVAGGFEQYF	TGCAGTGTAGCGGGAGGGTTTGAGCAGTACTTC
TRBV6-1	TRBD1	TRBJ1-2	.	CASSEDRGSRYGYTF	TGTGCCAGCAGTGAGGACAGGGGAAGCCGCTATGGCTACACCTTC
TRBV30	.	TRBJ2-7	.	CAWSGGQGPYEQYF	TGTGCCTGGAGTGGGGGACAAGGACCCTACGAGCAGTACTTC
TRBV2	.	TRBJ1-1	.	CASSEVTENTEAFF	TGTGCCAGCAGTGAAGTCACAGAGAACACTGAAGCTTTCTTT
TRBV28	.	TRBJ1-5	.	CASSFNRVGNQPQHF	TGTGCCAGCAGTTTTAACAGGGTCGGAAATCAGCCCCAGCATTTT
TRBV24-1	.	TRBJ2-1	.	CATSDFPGEDRDRSHSYNEQFF	TGTGCCACCAGTGATTTCCCCGGGGAGGACCGGGACCGAAGCCATTCCTACAATGAGCAGTTCTTC
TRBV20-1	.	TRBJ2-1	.	CSASQRVTYNEQFF	TGCAGTGCTAGTCAGCGGGTCACTTACAATGAGCAGTTCTTC
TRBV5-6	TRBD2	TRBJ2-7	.	CASSLKAQREDDEQYF	TGTGCCAGCAGCTTGAAGGCCCAGCGGGAGGATGACGAGCAGTACTTC
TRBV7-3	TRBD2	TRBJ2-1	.	CASSLGGRNEQFF	TGTGCCAGCAGCTTAGGCGGGAGGAATGAGCAGTTCTTC
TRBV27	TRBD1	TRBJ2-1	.	CASSSGTGNEQFF	TGTGCCAGCAGTTCCGGGACAGGCAATGAGCAGTTCTTC
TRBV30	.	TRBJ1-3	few	CAWDKGPGNTIYF	TGTGCCTGGGATAAGGGGCCCGGAAACACCATATATTTT
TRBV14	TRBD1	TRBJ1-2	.	CASSQWGQHTF	TGTGCCAGCAGCCAGTGGGGACAGCACACCTTC
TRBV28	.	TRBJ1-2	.	CASSLSFYGYTF	TGTGCCAGCAGTTTATCCTTTTATGGCTACACCTTC
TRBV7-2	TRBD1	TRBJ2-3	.	CASSLVAGGADTQYF	TGTGCCAGCAGCTTAGTCGCAGGGGGCGCAGATACGCAGTATTTT
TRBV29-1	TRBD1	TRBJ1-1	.	CSVEDLDRGYTEAFF	TGCAGCGTTGAAGATCTTGACAGGGGATACACTGAAGCTTTCTTT
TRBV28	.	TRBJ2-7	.	CASSRGTVFYEQYF	TGTGCCAGCAGCCGGGGGACAGTCTTCTACGAGCAGTACTTC
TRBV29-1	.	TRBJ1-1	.	CSVEGLWNTEAFF	TGCAGCGTTGAAGGTCTTTGGAACACTGAAGCTTTCTTT
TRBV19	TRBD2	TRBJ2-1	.	CASTQGASGSSGDEQFF	TGTGCCAGTACCCAGGGGGCTAGCGGGAGTTCTGGGGATGAGCAGTTCTTC
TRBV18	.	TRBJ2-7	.	CASSPRSLSRDYAYEQYF	TGTGCCAGCTCACCAAGGTCGTTGTCCAGGGATTACGCCTACGAGCAGTACTTC
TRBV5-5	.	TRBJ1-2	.	CASSLGLTGRSDYGYTF	TGTGCCAGCAGCTTGGGGCTCACAGGGAGATCGGACTATGGCTACACCTTC
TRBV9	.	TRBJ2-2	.	CASSVRQLNTGELFF	TGTGCCAGCAGCGTAAGACAGCTAAACACCGGGGAGCTGTTTTTT
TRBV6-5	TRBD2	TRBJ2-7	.	CASSYSGTSVYEQYF	TGTGCCAGCAGTTACTCGGGGACTAGCGTTTACGAGCAGTACTTC
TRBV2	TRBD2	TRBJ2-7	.	CASSAHGTSGNEQYF	TGTGCCAGCAGTGCCCACGGGACTAGCGGGAACGAGCAGTACTTC
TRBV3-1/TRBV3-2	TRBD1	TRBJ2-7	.	CASSRSGTGSYEQYF	TGTGCCAGCAGCCGCTCCGGGACAGGGTCCTACGAGCAGTACTTC
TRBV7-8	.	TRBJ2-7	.	CASSLAGQIYEQYF	TGTGCCAGCAGCTTAGCGGGGCAGATCTACGAGCAGTACTTC
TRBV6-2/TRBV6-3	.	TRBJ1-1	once	CASSKPGLEAFF	TGTGCCAGCAGTAAACCGGGATTAGAAGCTTTCTTT